This T cell receptor (beta chain) was observed in a study of OX40 agonist ivuxolimab in advanced cancers. Notes on the research overall: Ivuxolimab was an agonistic, fully human IgG2 monoclonal antibody directed against OX40 (CD134), a costimulatory receptor. Of the roughly 52 dose-escalation patients, hepatocellular carcinoma was present in 19, melanoma in about 15, renal cell carcinoma in 9 and head and neck cancer in 9. The purpose of peripheral TCRbeta sequencing was to test whether ivuxolimab changed TCR sequence diversity and led to clonal T-cell expansion. Intravenous ivuxolimab was administered to patients every 2 weeks at six dose levels: 0.01, 0.1, 0.3, 1.5, 3 and 10 mg/kg. Patients were allowed to have had prior anti-PD-1, anti-PD-L1 or anti-CTLA-4 therapy, and 40% of the dose-escalation patients had previously received checkpoint inhibitors. The paper describes the monotherapy dose-escalation part (N ≈ 52 patients) of the phase I trial of ivuxolimab. The dose-escalation cohort was 80% to 90% male with a mean age of around 64 years, ranging from roughly 23 to 90. Partial responses were achieved by three dose-escalation patients, of whom one had hepatocellular carcinoma and two had cutaneous melanoma.

A note on this clone: Its antigen remains unidentified. No per-base quality is available; no much larger clone lies one base away.

The trial excluded patients who had a history of autoimmune disease or who were on systemic immunosuppression. In every dose cohort, peripheral blood was drawn for TCR sequencing at baseline, cycle 4 day 1, and cycle 7 day 1. Samples were obtained from an open-label, multicenter, first-in-human phase I dose-escalation trial of ivuxolimab. Adults with locally advanced or metastatic melanoma, renal cell carcinoma, hepatocellular carcinoma or head and neck squamous cell carcinoma were enrolled in the trial. Before TCR sequencing, CD4+ T cells and CD8+ T cells from peripheral blood were sorted into separate populations. Genomic DNA was isolated from the sorted cells so that the TCRbeta CDR3 region could be sequenced. TCRbeta CDR3 regions were sequenced using the immunoSEQ Assay. TCRdb took over this immuneACCESS table, retaining in-frame rearrangements with V and J assigned. Such tables are incomplete; in checked studies, under half of the missing clones stem from an unresolved V gene, and the remainder is unexplained. The sample table shows some 83,000 clones, and over 90% are seen once. Roughly 6.7% of the sample lies in the top ten.

Overall study outcomes, separate from this receptor: Antigen specificity was not determined for the clonally expanded peripheral T cells. Clonal expansion of both CD4+ and CD8+ blood T cells was observed from baseline to week 6 at doses 0.1 to 3.0 mg/kg. Partial responders in the 0.1-3.0 mg/kg groups had among the lowest normalized peripheral clonal expansion, especially among CD8+ T cells. On average, CD8+ T cells showed more expanded clones than CD4+ T cells after ivuxolimab. Low levels of normalized T-cell clonal expansion were also shown by some nonresponding patients.

The V end loses 4 bases and the J end loses 3 bases, and a stretch of 10 bases separates them. Its CDR3 holds 14 amino acids, cysteine through phenylalanine. Just the 42-base CDR3 DNA is kept, in frame starting at base 1. The germline V gene (reference sequence) provides CDR1 MNHNY and CDR2 SVGAGI. This receptor chain uses TRBV6-6 and TRBJ1-5; perhaps TRBD1 is the D gene, with 5 bases matching. This clonotype originated in an adult with an advanced solid tumor such as melanoma, head and neck, liver or kidney cancer. The sequencing here drew on CD4+ or CD8+ T cells sorted from blood, taken in a trial of the OX40 agonist ivuxolimab. The CDR3 reads CASSFPGYNQPQHF. The base sequence is TGTGCCAGCAGTTTCCCAGGGTACAATCAGCCCCAGCATTTT.